The next 32 T cell receptor beta chains were all read from a single sample in a study of T cells in Graves' hyperthyroidism and ophthalmopathy. Authors of the study amplified TCR beta CDR3 regions from RNA transcripts. During a first-round RT-PCR of the TCR CDR3, the HTBI primer set was used. TCRdb used MiXCR to reprocess the multiplex PCR reads, holding one entry per CDR3 protein. The table lists roughly 720,000 distinct CDR3 sequences, 15% to 20% of them singletons. The sample taken for sequencing was blood. The receptor set was obtained from a man aged 45-65 years with Graves' hyperthyroidism.

Ten or more counts support this clonotype. This chain joins TRBV11-3 and TRBJ2-3; D is possibly TRBD2 (6 bases). The germline gives CDR1 SGHNT, CDR2 YENEEA. The CDR3 extends over 15 amino acids. Trimming took 5 bases from V and 1 from J, leaving 13 bases between them. The DNA of the CDR3 is TGTGCCAGCAGCACCGGGACTCTACGCACAGATACGCAGTATTTT. Its protein is CASSTGTLRTDTQYF.

This clonotype has a count of ten or more. The genes are TRBV2 and TRBJ2-5, with TRBD2 identical over 9 bases. V lost 11 bases to trimming and J lost 7 bases; unmatched junction nucleotides: 11. The CDR3 covers 13 residues. The germline V gene encodes CDR1 SNHLY and CDR2 FYNNEI. CDR3 amino acids: CAGTASGAGTQYF. The CDR3 DNA reads TGTGCCGGCACTGCTAGCGGGGCCGGGACCCAGTACTTC.

Ten or more counts support this clonotype. The chain joins TRBV10-3 to TRBJ1-4, with 9 nucleotides matching TRBD1. CDR1 and CDR2 (germline): ENHRY, SYGVKD. J was trimmed by 6 bases and V by 3 bases; bases with no gene match: 5. The CDR3 length is 15 residues. The CDR3 DNA reads as TGTGCCATCAGTGATCCGGGACAGGGAGATGAAAAACTGTTTTTT. Protein: CAISDPGQGDEKLFF.

This clonotype was detected ten times or more. The J gene is TRBJ2-5, the V gene TRBV11-2, with 11 nucleotides matching TRBD2. The V and J ends lost 1 base and 5 bases, in that order; junction bases with no gene match: 3. Germline assignment: CDR1 SGHAT and CDR2 FQNNGV. This CDR3 is 15 amino acids long. As DNA, the CDR3 is TGTGCCAGCAGCTTAGGCACTAGCGGGAGTGAGACCCAGTACTTC. It translates to CASSLGTSGSETQYF. Full variable domain (rest looked up from reference TRBV11-2 and TRBJ2-5): EAGVAQSPRYKIIEKRQSVAFWCNPISGHATLYWYQQILGQGPKLLIQFQNNGVVDDSQLPKDRFSAERLKGVDSTLKIQPAKLEDSAVYLCASSLGTSGSETQYFGPGTRLLVL.

This clonotype was picked up a small number of times. This chain links TRBV19 with TRBJ2-5; D remains ambiguous. The germline V and J ends were trimmed by 4 bases and 5 bases, with 8 bases remaining between them. Germline-derived CDR1 and CDR2 are LNHDA and SQIVND (reference sequence). This CDR3 region has 12 residues. In DNA, the CDR3 is TGTGCCAGTAGTACTCCCCCGGAGACCCAGTACTTC. This codes for CASSTPPETQYF.

This clonotype was counted at least ten times. The chain links TRBV27 to TRBJ1-5; D is undetermined. CDR1 and CDR2 (germline): MNHEY, SMNVEV (reference sequence). Trimming took off 7 bases at V and 0 bases at J, with 13 bases between the two ends. This CDR3 is 15 amino acids long. The CDR3 protein is CASKTHRDSNQPQHF. CDR3 bases: TGTGCCAGCAAAACACACCGAGATAGCAATCAGCCCCAGCATTTT.

Ten or more counts support this clonotype. The V gene is TRBV28, the J gene TRBJ2-7; D is perhaps TRBD1 (5 bases). CDR3 length: 14 amino acids. Trimming shortened V by 4 bases and J by 2 bases, and 12 bases separated the two germline ends. CDR1 and CDR2 from the germline V gene are MDHEN and SYDVKM. The CDR3 region has the DNA TGTGCCAGCAGTTCCACAGCAGGGACCTACGAGCAGTACTTC. Protein: CASSSTAGTYEQYF.

This clonotype was seen once. This may be a read error: a much more frequent sequence differs by one nucleotide. The genes are TRBV27 and TRBJ2-2; TRBD1 aligns across 9 bases. The CDR3 length is 19 residues. Germline CDR1 reads MNHEY; CDR2 reads SMNVEV (reference sequence). The V gene end was trimmed by 5 bases and the J gene end by 4 bases; junction bases not matched to a gene: 17. CDR3 sequence (DNA): TGTGCCAGCAGTGGGGGGAACAGGGGGCGCGAGAATCTCACCGGGGAGCTGTTTTTT. Amino acids: CASSGGNRGRENLTGELFF.

The chain uses TRBV28 and TRBJ2-3; 7 nucleotides match TRBD2. Losses at the gene ends were 4 bases for V and 7 bases for J; bases not matched to a gene: 14. CDR1 is MDHEN and CDR2 is SYDVKM in the germline V gene. The CDR3 is 16 amino acids. CDR3 amino acids: CASSSNFGTKGYTQYF. CDR3 nucleotides: TGTGCCAGCAGTTCAAATTTTGGGACTAAGGGGTATACGCAGTATTTT.

The rearrangement joins TRBV4-3 to TRBJ2-1; the D is unclear. Trimming took off 0 bases at V and 6 bases at J, with 9 bases between the two ends. The CDR3 runs to 14 residues. Germline V gene data show CDR1 as LGHNA and CDR2 as YSLEER. Here the CDR3 reads CASSQDVASNEQFF. The DNA for the CDR3 is TGCGCCAGCAGCCAAGATGTTGCTAGCAATGAGCAGTTCTTC.

This clonotype occurred a few times. The chain joins TRBV5-1 to TRBJ1-2; D not resolved. CDR1 SGHRS and CDR2 YFSETQ come from the germline V gene. There are 14 residues in the CDR3. Trimming left V 4 bases short and J 1 base short, with 11 bases between. Here the CDR3 DNA reads TGCGCCAGCAGCGCGGACCGGAATAACTATGGCTACACCTTC. Translated: CASSADRNNYGYTF.

The V gene is TRBV19, the J gene TRBJ2-5, with D hard to call. Trimming pared 6 bases from V and 1 base from J, leaving 9 bases between. There are 13 residues in the CDR3. Germline-derived CDR1 and CDR2 are LNHDA and SQIVND (reference sequence). CDR3 protein: CASRRSAQETQYF. DNA for the CDR3: TGTGCCAGTAGGAGGAGCGCCCAAGAGACCCAGTACTTC.

CDR3 DNA sequence: TGTGCCAGCAGCTTCCTGTGGGGACAGATGAACACCGGGGAGCTGTTTTTT. It translates to CASSFLWGQMNTGELFF. This chain links TRBV7-9 with TRBJ2-2, with 7 bases aligning to TRBD1. The CDR3 is 17 residues long. V lost 3 bases and J lost 1; bases outside the gene matches: 8. In germline, CDR1 is SEHNR, CDR2 FQNEAQ (reference sequence). Based on the CDR3 plus reference TRBV7-9 and TRBJ2-2, the full variable domain is DTGVSQNPRHKITKRGQNVTFRCDPISEHNRLYWYRQTLGQGPEFLTYFQNEAQLEKSRLLSDRFSAERPKGSFSTLEIQRTEQGDSAMYLCASSFLWGQMNTGELFFGEGSRLTVL.

This clonotype has a count of ten or more. The chain joins TRBV6-1 to TRBJ2-1, with D perhaps given as TRBD1 or TRBD2 (5 bases each). Germline CDR1 is MNHNS and CDR2 is SASEGT. Between the trimmed V and J ends, which lost 8 bases and 9 bases, there was a span of 17 bases. This CDR3 has 13 residues. The CDR3 DNA reads as TGTGCCAGCTCGGGACGGATCTGGGGTGAGCAGTTCTTC. Protein sequence: CASSGRIWGEQFF.

The chain joins TRBV9 to TRBJ2-3; D gene ambiguous. Deletions cut 0 bases from V and 0 bases from J, with 5 bases between. Germline-derived CDR1 and CDR2 are SGDLS and YYNGEE. This CDR3 contains 14 residues. The CDR3 sequence is CASSVAASTDTQYF. In DNA form, the CDR3 reads TGTGCCAGCAGCGTAGCTGCTAGCACAGATACGCAGTATTTT.

This clonotype was seen ten or more times. The rearrangement uses TRBV24-1 and TRBJ2-1; D gene unclear. Germline V CDR1 and CDR2: KGHDR, SFDVKD. V lost 2 bases and J lost 0, with 10 bases in between. The CDR3 contains 16 residues. The CDR3 reads CATSDSQGNSYNEQFF. The CDR3 DNA follows: TGTGCCACCAGTGATTCACAAGGGAACTCCTACAATGAGCAGTTCTTC.

This clonotype was seen many times. This chain uses TRBV28 with TRBJ2-7, with 13 bases lining up with TRBD2. This CDR3 contains 15 residues. V trimming: 5 bases; J trimming: 4 bases; junction bases outside the gene matches: 5. Germline V CDR1 and CDR2: MDHEN, SYDVKM. The DNA of the CDR3 is TGTGCCAGCAGTGATCGGACTAGCGGGGGTTACGAGCAGTACTTC. Encoded protein: CASSDRTSGGYEQYF.

The table lists this clonotype with many counts. The V call is TRBV28, the J call TRBJ1-4, with a tentative D call TRBD1 (5 bases). The ends were cut back, 2 bases at V and 4 bases at J, with 11 bases in the middle. The CDR3 covers 15 residues. Germline CDR1 and CDR2: MDHEN and SYDVKM. In DNA form, the CDR3 reads TGTGCCAGCAGTTTAACGGGACCGAGTAATGAAAAACTGTTTTTT. Protein product: CASSLTGPSNEKLFF.

This clonotype was seen only a few times. This rearrangement joins TRBV7-3 to TRBJ1-1; a possible D gene is TRBD1 (5 bases). The CDR3 contains 14 residues. The ends were cut back, 5 bases at V and 1 base at J, with 11 bases in the middle. Germline CDR1 is SGHTA and CDR2 is FQGTGA. The CDR3 region is CASSRQPSNTEAFF. CDR3 in DNA: TGTGCCAGCAGCCGACAGCCCTCGAACACTGAAGCTTTCTTT. The variable domain in full, completed from reference TRBV7-3 and TRBJ1-1, reads GAGVSQTPSNKVTEKGKYVELRCDPISGHTALYWYRQSLGQGPEFLIYFQGTGAADDSGLPNDRFFAVRPEGSVSTLKIQRTERGDSAVYLCASSRQPSNTEAFFGQGTRLTVV.

The chain has TRBV30 and TRBJ2-1, with TRBD1 as a possible D gene (8 bases). This CDR3 is built from 16 residues. The germline V gene encodes CDR1 GTSNPN and CDR2 SVGIG (reference sequence). V lost 0 bases and J lost 0, with 12 bases in between. CDR3 protein: CAWSVQGGGSYNEQFF. Written as DNA, the CDR3 is TGTGCCTGGAGTGTACAGGGGGGGGGCTCCTACAATGAGCAGTTCTTC.

This clonotype was counted many times. The gene calls are TRBV27 and TRBJ1-5; 8 bases map to TRBD1. The CDR3 consists of 13 residues. Germline loops: CDR1 MNHEY, CDR2 SMNVEV (reference sequence). V dropped 5 bases and J dropped 5; count of bases not matched to a gene: 2. The CDR3 is CASSQGAYQPQHF. The CDR3 region has the DNA TGTGCCAGCAGTCAGGGGGCCTATCAGCCCCAGCATTTT.

The chain links TRBV29-1 to TRBJ2-7; 7 bases map to TRBD1. CDR1 is SQVTM and CDR2 is ANQGSEA in the germline V gene. The length of the CDR3 is 18 residues. Unmatched junction bases numbered 14, after V lost 0 bases and J lost 0 bases. CDR3 region: CSVEEGNIGGLSSYEQYF. The CDR3 DNA reads TGCAGCGTTGAAGAGGGGAACATAGGGGGCTTATCCTCCTACGAGCAGTACTTC.

The chain links TRBV15 to TRBJ2-7; maybe TRBD1 (5 bases). Germline V gene sequence: CDR1 LNHNV, CDR2 YYDKDF (reference sequence). This CDR3 region has 14 residues. V was shortened by 0 bases and J by 5 bases, with 11 bases between the two germline ends. CDR3 sequence reads: CATSREAGQDEQYF. The CDR3 DNA sequence: TGTGCCACCAGCAGAGAGGCAGGGCAGGACGAGCAGTACTTC. The full variable domain, completed using reference TRBV15 and TRBJ2-7, is DAMVIQNPRYQVTQFGKPVTLSCSQTLNHNVMYWYQQKSSQAPKLLFHYYDKDFNNEADTPDNFQSRRPNTSFCFLDIRSPGLGDTAMYLCATSREAGQDEQYFGPGTRLTVT.

This clonotype showed up many times. The V call is TRBV11-2, the J call TRBJ2-1, with 9 bases aligning to TRBD2. Germline CDR1 is SGHAT and CDR2 is FQNNGV. After removal of 3 bases from V and 2 bases from J, the junction contained 11 bases not matched to a gene. The length of the CDR3 is 18 residues. The CDR3: CASSLYAGGPFTYNEQFF. The CDR3 bases are TGTGCCAGCAGCTTGTACGCGGGAGGGCCATTCACCTACAATGAGCAGTTCTTC. Complete variable domain (other parts from reference TRBV11-2 and TRBJ2-1): EAGVAQSPRYKIIEKRQSVAFWCNPISGHATLYWYQQILGQGPKLLIQFQNNGVVDDSQLPKDRFSAERLKGVDSTLKIQPAKLEDSAVYLCASSLYAGGPFTYNEQFFGPGTRLTVL.

The genes are TRBV14 and TRBJ2-7; possibly TRBD1 for D (7 bases). V was shortened by 2 bases and J by 2 bases, with 13 bases between the two germline ends. Germline V gene sequence: CDR1 SGHDN, CDR2 FVKESK. The CDR3 has 15 amino acids. CDR3 protein: CASSQRRGRTYEQYF. DNA for the CDR3: TGTGCCAGCAGCCAAAGGAGGGGGCGAACCTACGAGCAGTACTTC.

This clonotype was picked up a small number of times. The J gene is TRBJ2-6, the V gene TRBV27; D gene unclear. The V gene lost 3 bases and the J gene lost 0 bases, with 3 bases spanning the gap. The CDR3 runs to 14 residues. Germline loops: CDR1 MNHEY, CDR2 SMNVEV (reference sequence). In nucleotides, the CDR3 is TGTGCCAGCAGTTTTTACTCTGGGGCCAACGTCCTGACTTTC. This encodes CASSFYSGANVLTF.

Many counts were recorded for this clonotype. The CDR3 loop is CSASGRAADTQYF. In nucleotides, the CDR3 is TGCAGTGCTAGCGGGAGGGCCGCAGATACGCAGTATTTT. V is TRBV20-1 and J is TRBJ2-3, with 8 bases lining up with TRBD2. V was clipped by 3 bases and J by 4 bases; unmatched bases: 3. Germline values: CDR1 DFQATT, CDR2 SNEGSKA (reference sequence). The CDR3 length is 13 residues.

This clonotype was counted between two and nine times. The chain is built from TRBV7-2 and TRBJ2-3, with D maybe TRBD2 (5 bases). The CDR3 spans 14 residues. Deletions cut 5 bases from V and 2 bases from J, with 11 bases between. Germline V gene lookup returns CDR1 SGHTA and CDR2 FQGNSA. As DNA, the CDR3 is TGTGCCAGCAGCGCAGGACTGAACACAGATACGCAGTATTTT. Translation: CASSAGLNTDTQYF.

This clonotype was observed at least ten times. The chain is built from TRBV5-1 and TRBJ2-3; TRBD1 is a possible D gene (6 bases). The CDR3 is made up of 14 amino acids. Looked up from germline, CDR1 is SGHRS and CDR2 is YFSETQ. V lost 5 bases and J 5 bases, leaving 15 bases between the germline ends. For the CDR3, the DNA is TGCGCCAGCAGGGAACAGGGAAGCGGAGATACGCAGTATTTT. Encoded protein: CASREQGSGDTQYF.

This clonotype was seen many times. The gene calls are TRBV12-3 or TRBV12-4 and TRBJ2-5; no clear D gene. V dropped 6 bases and J dropped 2 bases, with 13 bases sitting between them. This CDR3 region has 14 residues. CDR3 sequence (DNA): TGTGCCAGCAGGCCTCCCGGACCGCAAGAGACCCAGTACTTC. Residues: CASRPPGPQETQYF.

This clonotype came up many times. V gene TRBV28 combines with J gene TRBJ1-1, with a tentative D call TRBD1 (6 bases). With 7 bases removed from V and 5 bases from J, the gap between germline ends came to 20 bases. The germline V gene has CDR1 MDHEN and CDR2 SYDVKM. This CDR3 has 15 residues. The DNA for the CDR3 is TGTGCCAGCACCTCTGGGGGGCAAGGTAATACTGAAGCTTTCTTT. Amino acids: CASTSGGQGNTEAFF.

This clonotype was seen many times. The gene calls are TRBV2 and TRBJ2-5, with D tentatively TRBD1 (6 bases). In germline, CDR1 is SNHLY, CDR2 FYNNEI. V dropped 4 bases and J dropped 5 bases, with 14 bases sitting between them. CDR3 length equals 14 residues. CDR3 amino acids: CASSVQGRGETQYF. In nucleotides, the CDR3 is TGTGCCAGCAGTGTTCAGGGGCGCGGCGAGACCCAGTACTTC. The complete variable domain, with remaining parts taken from reference TRBV2 and TRBJ2-5, reads EPEVTQTPSHQVTQMGQEVILRCVPISNHLYFYWYRQILGQKVEFLVSFYNNEISEKSEIFDDQFSVERPDGSNFTLKIRSTKLEDSAMYFCASSVQGRGETQYFGPGTRLLVL.